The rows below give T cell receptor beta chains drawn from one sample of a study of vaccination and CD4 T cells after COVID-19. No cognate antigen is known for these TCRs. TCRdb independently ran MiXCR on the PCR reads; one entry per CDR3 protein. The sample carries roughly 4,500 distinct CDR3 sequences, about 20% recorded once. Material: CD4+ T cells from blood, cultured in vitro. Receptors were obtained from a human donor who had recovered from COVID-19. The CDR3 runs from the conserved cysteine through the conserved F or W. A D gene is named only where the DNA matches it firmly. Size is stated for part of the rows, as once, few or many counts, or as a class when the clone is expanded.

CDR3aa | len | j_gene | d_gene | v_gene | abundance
CASSPKWASGANVLTF | 16 | TRBJ2-6 | - | TRBV6-1 | few
CSARSSRELAGSEELFF | 17 | TRBJ2-2 | TRBD2 | TRBV20-1 | -
CASSRNGPKQSYGYTF | 16 | TRBJ1-2 | - | TRBV6-1 | -
CASSPGGGTDTEAFF | 15 | TRBJ1-1 | - | TRBV5-1 | -
CASSLGGASAETQYF | 15 | TRBJ2-5 | - | TRBV7-6 | medium-sized
CASSTGAFNQPQHF | 14 | TRBJ1-5 | TRBD1 | TRBV6-1 | -
CASSLDKSSYNEQFF | 15 | TRBJ2-1 | - | TRBV2 | few
CASSQDLGTYSTDTQYF | 17 | TRBJ2-3 | - | TRBV4-1 | medium-sized
CASSAGQSFNQPQHF | 15 | TRBJ1-5 | TRBD1 | TRBV2 | -
CASSPGTGRDGYTF | 14 | TRBJ1-2 | TRBD1 | TRBV7-9 | medium-sized